This T cell receptor beta chain comes out of a study of T cells and copy number aberrations in small-cell lung cancer (dated by TCRdb to about 2021). At the level of the whole study: TCR repertoire sequencing was paired with whole-exome sequencing of the same tumor regions to relate T cell metrics to mutations and copy number aberrations. Tumor TCR data existed for roughly 16 patients, and 11 to 15 patients had TCR data from both tumor tissue and normal tissue. General study outcomes and caveats: All specimens consisted of formalin-fixed paraffin-embedded tissue, which is known to introduce sequencing artifacts. Tumors had lower T-cell density, richness and clonality than adjacent lung tissue, though the difference in density was not significant. The study was limited by a small sample size because surgical resection is uncommon in small-cell lung cancer, and validation of the findings is required.

The germline V gene gives CDR1 as SGHNT and CDR2 as YENEEA. The CDR3 has 14 amino acids, counting the end cysteine and phenylalanine. Only the CDR3 region is kept as DNA, spanning 42 bases read in frame from base 1. V is clipped by 6 bases and J by 8 bases, and the sequence between their germline boundaries is 17 bases long. The immunoSEQ hsTCRB Kit, with multiplexed V- and J-gene primers, was used to amplify TCR-beta CDR3 regions from genomic DNA. Unique DNA barcodes were added in a second PCR, and samples were pooled together with a negative and a positive control. The pooled TCR-beta libraries were sequenced using a 150-cycle paired-end protocol on an Illumina MiSeq. From the authors' description of their analysis: Raw sequencing data were processed by Adaptive Biotechnologies into a report containing normalized, annotated TCR-beta repertoires. To compute T-cell density, TCR-beta templates were normalized to usable DNA, with usable DNA estimated through amplification of housekeeping genes. Clonality was defined as 1 minus Pielou's evenness, while richness was a count of unique rearrangements. Imported from immuneACCESS, the table was reduced by TCRdb to in-frame sequences with V and J called. These copies leave out some clones; in studies compared against another copy, an unresolved V gene accounts for under half, and the cause of the remainder is not known. V, J and clone size are taken as reported in that table, and D and trimming were inferred from the DNA itself. The sample table holds some 10,000 clones, of which approximately 79% were seen once. In total, the top ten clones hold around a third of the sample.

Patients with limited-stage small-cell lung cancer who underwent surgical resection in Hangzhou, China, between about 2008 and 2020 were included as donors. Every donor underwent upfront surgery with no preoperative chemotherapy or radiotherapy, and no donor received immunotherapy either before or after surgery. All 19 patients in the sequenced cohort were identified as smokers or heavy second-hand smokers. Adjacent normal lung was collected at least 2 cm from the tumor margin and was morphologically confirmed by two pathologists to be free of malignant cells. The study used multi-region TCR-beta sequencing of resected limited-stage small-cell lung cancers together with tumor-adjacent lung tissue to characterize T cell repertoire heterogeneity. The AllPrep DNA/RNA FFPE Kit (Qiagen) was used to extract genomic DNA from FFPE tissue. Remarks on this clone: Its cognate antigen has yet to be identified. Per-nucleotide qualities are absent, and no much larger clonotype sits a single base away.

Sequences were obtained from normal tissue next to the tumor. The V and J genes are TRBV11-3 and TRBJ2-1; the D gene is perhaps TRBD2, on 6 matching bases. This receptor was obtained from a man in his sixties with small cell lung cancer. DNA sequence: TGTGCCAGCAGTCGACTACCTAGCGCCGATGAGCAGTTCTTC. It encodes CASSRLPSADEQFF.